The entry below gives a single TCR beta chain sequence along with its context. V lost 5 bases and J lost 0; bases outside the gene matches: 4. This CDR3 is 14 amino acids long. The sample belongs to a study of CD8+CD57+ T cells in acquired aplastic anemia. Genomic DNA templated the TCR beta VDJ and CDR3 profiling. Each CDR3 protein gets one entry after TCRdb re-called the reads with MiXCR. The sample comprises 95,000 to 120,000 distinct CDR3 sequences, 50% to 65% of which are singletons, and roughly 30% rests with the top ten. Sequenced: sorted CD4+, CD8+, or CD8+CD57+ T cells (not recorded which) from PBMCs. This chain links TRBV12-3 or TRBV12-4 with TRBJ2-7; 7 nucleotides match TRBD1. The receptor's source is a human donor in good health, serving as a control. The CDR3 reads CASSPQGSSYEQYF. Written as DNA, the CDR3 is TGTGCCAGCAGTCCACAGGGGAGCTCCTACGAGCAGTACTTC.